A selection of T cell receptor beta chains follows, all from one sample in a study of blood T cell repertoires in COVID-19. Assay: immunoSEQ multiplex PCR; the TCRdb copy retains only in-frame clones and omits some. The sample shows roughly 300,000 clones, about 82% of them seen only once. What was sequenced was peripheral blood. All receptors derive from a woman in her fifties or sixties with acute or convalescent COVID-19. Both conserved end residues are part of each CDR3. The D gene is left open where the match is weak. Clone size is stated in some rows and not others, as once, few, many or a class when expanded.

>TRBJ2-1|NA|TRBD2|TRBV19
CASSTSGRALSYNEQFF
TGTGCCAGTAGTACTAGCGGGAGGGCCCTCTCCTACAATGAGCAGTTCTTC
>TRBJ1-4|NA|NA|TRBV28
CASSLLQGREKLFF
TGTGCCAGCAGTTTACTTCAGGGGCGCGAAAAACTGTTTTTT
>TRBJ2-7|NA|TRBD1|TRBV18
CASSPQGQGGYEQYF
TGTGCCAGCTCACCCCAGGGACAGGGGGGCTACGAGCAGTACTTC
>TRBJ1-6|NA|TRBD1|TRBV5-1
CASSETGDWSYNSPLHF
TGCGCCAGCAGCGAGACAGGGGATTGGTCCTATAATTCACCCCTCCACTTT
>TRBJ1-2|NA|NA|TRBV5-1
CASSLDIGGNYGYTF
TGCGCCAGCAGCTTAGACATCGGAGGGAACTATGGCTACACCTTC
>TRBJ2-3|NA|NA|TRBV9
CASSPRHSTDTQYF
TGTGCCAGCAGCCCCCGCCACTCCACAGATACGCAGTATTTT
>TRBJ2-3|NA|NA|TRBV27
CASSLGPPWSTDTQYF
TGTGCCAGCAGTTTAGGGCCCCCCTGGAGCACAGATACGCAGTATTTT
>TRBJ2-7|NA|TRBD2|TRBV5-4
CASSAGLAGVAYEQYF
TGTGCCAGCAGCGCGGGACTAGCGGGAGTTGCCTACGAGCAGTACTTC
>TRBJ2-7|NA|NA|TRBV6-5
CASSYRGGTGEQYF
TGTGCCAGCAGTTACAGAGGCGGGACGGGAGAGCAGTACTTC
>TRBJ2-3|few|NA|TRBV7-2
CASSQYRRGGDTQYF
TGTGCCAGCAGCCAATACCGTAGAGGGGGAGATACGCAGTATTTT
>TRBJ2-7|NA|NA|TRBV10-3
CAISGGQLYEQYF
TGTGCCATCAGTGGAGGACAGCTCTACGAGCAGTACTTC
>TRBJ1-2|once|NA|TRBV10-3
CAISEVGTGGYTF
TGTGCCATCAGTGAAGTGGGTACAGGGGGCTACACCTTC
>TRBJ1-1|NA|TRBD1|TRBV28
CASSFPTRDRATEAFF
TGTGCCAGCAGTTTCCCGACCCGGGACAGGGCTACTGAAGCTTTCTTT
>TRBJ1-1|NA|NA|TRBV11-3
CASSLGVDSEAFF
TGTGCCAGCAGCTTAGGGGTCGACAGTGAAGCTTTCTTT
>TRBJ2-5|NA|NA|TRBV18
CASSPYRARQETQYF
TGTGCCAGCTCACCTTACAGGGCTCGGCAAGAGACCCAGTACTTC
>TRBJ1-3|NA|NA|TRBV30
CAWSGRGLWNTIYF
TGTGCCTGGAGTGGTCGGGGTCTTTGGAACACCATATATTTT
>TRBJ2-1|NA|TRBD1|TRBV20-1
CSAKKGTGEFF
TGCAGTGCTAAAAAGGGGACAGGGGAGTTCTTC
>TRBJ2-1|NA|NA|TRBV13
CASSYPRQGETFF
TGTGCCAGCAGCTACCCGAGGCAAGGAGAAACGTTCTTC
>TRBJ1-2|many|NA|TRBV5-1
CASRSPTGNNYGYTF
TGCGCCAGCCGCTCACCTACAGGGAACAACTATGGCTACACCTTC
>TRBJ2-3|NA|NA|TRBV18
CASSPGAGVYPDTQYF
TGTGCCAGCTCACCAGGGGCAGGGGTTTATCCAGATACGCAGTATTTT
>TRBJ2-1|NA|TRBD2|TRBV27
CASSTRLAGEQFF
TGTGCCAGCAGTACCCGACTAGCTGGGGAGCAGTTCTTC